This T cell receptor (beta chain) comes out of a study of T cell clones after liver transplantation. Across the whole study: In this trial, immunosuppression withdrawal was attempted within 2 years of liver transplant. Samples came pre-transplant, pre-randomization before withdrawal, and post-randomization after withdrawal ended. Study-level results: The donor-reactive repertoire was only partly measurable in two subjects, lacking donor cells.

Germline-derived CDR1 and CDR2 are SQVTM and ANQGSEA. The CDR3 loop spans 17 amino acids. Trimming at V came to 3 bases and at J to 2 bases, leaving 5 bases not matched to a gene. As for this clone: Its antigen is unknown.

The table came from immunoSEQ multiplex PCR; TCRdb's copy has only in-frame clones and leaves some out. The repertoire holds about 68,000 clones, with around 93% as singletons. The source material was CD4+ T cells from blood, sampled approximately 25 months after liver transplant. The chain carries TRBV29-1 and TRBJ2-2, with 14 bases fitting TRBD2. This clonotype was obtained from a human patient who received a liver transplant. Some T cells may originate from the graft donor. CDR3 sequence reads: CSVEGGLAGENTGELFF. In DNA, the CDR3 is TGCAGCGTTGAGGGGGGACTAGCGGGAGAAAACACCGGGGAGCTGTTTTTT.